This T cell receptor (beta chain) was identified in a study of regulatory T cells in long-lasting Graves disease. Assembly of TCR beta libraries relied on iRepertoire HTBI primers together with Arm-PCR of CDR3 regions. TCRdb reprocessed the multiplex PCR reads via MiXCR and lists one record per CDR3 protein. Of more than 450,000 distinct CDR3 sequences listed, around 15% are singletons. Broader study findings: The small sample size may have reduced accuracy. Sampling was limited to peripheral blood rather than thyroid tissue.

This clonotype was seen many times. The antigen is undetermined. The time point here: newly diagnosed GD, antithyroid drugs for less than 3 months. Researchers made the TCR library from RNA that was extracted from PBMCs. This CDR3 spans 15 amino acids. Germline assignment: CDR1 MDHEN and CDR2 SYDVKM. V was shortened by 6 bases and J by 3 bases, with 18 bases between the two germline ends. The same sample was also used in a study of T cells in Graves' hyperthyroidism and ophthalmopathy. That paper adds: Hyperthyroidism of Graves' type that showed no ophthalmopathy progression within 18 months was stable. Primed by the HTBI set, a first-round RT-PCR was run on the TCR CDR3.

Sequenced here: peripheral blood mononuclear cells (PBMCs), sampled at new diagnosis, from a patient treated with antithyroid drugs. This clonotype was sampled from a man in his forties with Graves disease. The V call is TRBV28, the J call TRBJ2-7; either TRBD1 or TRBD2 may supply D (5 bases each). The CDR3 sequence is CASSFREGTYYEQYF. CDR3 sequence (DNA): TGTGCCAGCAGCTTCAGGGAAGGGACCTACTACGAGCAGTACTTC. Complete variable domain (other parts from reference TRBV28 and TRBJ2-7): DVKVTQSSRYLVKRTGEKVFLECVQDMDHENMFWYRQDPGLGLRLIYFSYDVKMKEKGDIPEGYSVSREKKERFSLILESASTNQTSMYLCASSFREGTYYEQYFGPGTRLTVT.